The next 31 T cell receptor beta chains were all read from a single sample in a study of human T cells and chemical hapten exposure. Time point reported: patch test 2, 6 weeks after DPC sensitization. The treatment was: therapeutic diphenylcyclopropenone sensitization with weekly scalp DPC. TCRdb processed the RACE reads anew with MiXCR; each CDR3 protein has one entry. The data contain 90,000 to 110,000 distinct CDR3 sequences, 9% to 9.5% of them singletons. The sample was whole blood, taken in connection with sensitization to the hapten diphenylcyclopropenone (DPC). All receptors derive from a woman aged 40 to 50 with alopecia areata. Some clones in this sample may be carry-over from other donors' samples.

This clonotype was seen at least ten times. The chain joins TRBV6-2 or TRBV6-3 to TRBJ2-4, with D possibly matching TRBD2 (6 bases). The V and J ends lost 7 bases and 8 bases respectively, with 18 bases between them. The germline V gene encodes CDR1 MNHEY and CDR2 SVGEGT. This CDR3 region has 14 residues. The CDR3 DNA reads TGTGCCAGCACCCTACATGGCGGGAAAGACATTCAGTACTTC. It translates to CASTLHGGKDIQYF.

V gene TRBV4-1 combines with J gene TRBJ1-4; a weak D match, TRBD1 (6 bases). CDR1 is MGHRA and CDR2 is YSYEKL in the germline V gene. V lost 3 bases to trimming and J lost 3 bases, with 17 bases between them. The length of the CDR3 is 17 residues. In DNA, the CDR3 is TGCGCCAGCAGCCACCCCGGGGCGGGGGGGCCTAATGAAAAACTGTTTTTT. Its protein product is CASSHPGAGGPNEKLFF.

This clonotype occurred a few times. V and J are TRBV6-2 or TRBV6-3 and TRBJ2-7, with D tentatively TRBD1 or TRBD2 (5 bases each). With 4 bases removed from V and 4 bases from J, the gap between germline ends came to 11 bases. The germline gives CDR1 MNHEY, CDR2 SVGEGT. The CDR3 consists of 13 residues. Here the CDR3 DNA reads TGTGCCAGCAGTTGGGACCCCCTTTACGAGCAGTACTTC. Translation: CASSWDPLYEQYF.

This clonotype showed up many times. The chain combines TRBV27 with TRBJ1-6; 7 nucleotides match TRBD1. This CDR3 is 12 amino acids long. V dropped 5 bases and J dropped 8; count of bases not matched to a gene: 0. Germline CDR1 MNHEY, CDR2 SMNVEV (reference sequence). CDR3 DNA: TGTGCCAGCAGTGACAGGGATTCACCCCTCCACTTT. Its protein is CASSDRDSPLHF.

At least ten counts were recorded for this clonotype. The chain employs TRBV24-1 and TRBJ2-7, with D possibly TRBD2 on 6 matching bases. This CDR3 is built from 16 residues. The germline V gene has CDR1 KGHDR and CDR2 SFDVKD. V gave up 3 bases and J gave up 2 bases, with 16 bases separating them. CDR3 region: CATSDRGQGGTYEQYF. As DNA, the CDR3 is TGTGCCACCAGTGATCGAGGGCAGGGAGGAACCTACGAGCAGTACTTC.

Only a few counts were recorded for this clonotype. The rearrangement joins TRBV12-5 to TRBJ2-4, with TRBD2 as a possible D gene (7 bases). The CDR3 is 16 amino acids. The V gene's germline CDR1 is LGHNT and CDR2 FRNRAP. V dropped 5 bases and J dropped 8 bases, with 22 bases sitting between them. CDR3 residues: CASGPPGHPAGDIQYF. The CDR3 region has the DNA TGTGCTAGTGGTCCCCCGGGACACCCGGCGGGAGACATTCAGTACTTC.

This clonotype was detected many times. The rearrangement uses TRBV6-5 and TRBJ1-2; D unresolved. V gave up 5 bases and J gave up 3 bases, with 10 bases separating them. The CDR3 has 13 amino acids. Germline V gives CDR1 MNHEY, CDR2 SVGAGI. In DNA form, the CDR3 reads TGTGCCAGCAGTCCCCGGCGGCACTATGGCTACACCTTC. It yields the protein CASSPRRHYGYTF.

There are many counts of this clonotype. This sequence joins TRBV6-2 or TRBV6-3 and TRBJ2-5; no firm D call. Germline V gene data show CDR1 as MNHEY and CDR2 as SVGEGT. Trimming took off 2 bases at V and 4 bases at J, with 2 bases between the two ends. The CDR3 is made up of 11 amino acids. The DNA of the CDR3 is TGTGCCAGCAGTTACGGAGAGACCCAGTACTTC. This codes for CASSYGETQYF.

This clonotype came up many times. V and J are TRBV6-2 or TRBV6-3 and TRBJ1-6, with a possible D match to TRBD1 (5 bases). CDR1 and CDR2 (germline): MNHEY, SVGEGT. The CDR3 consists of 17 residues. The V end lost 2 bases, the J end lost 8 bases, and 19 bases lay between the germline ends. The DNA of the CDR3 is TGTGCCAGCAGTTACCAAAGAGACGGGACCCTTGATTCACCCCTCCACTTT. Its protein is CASSYQRDGTLDSPLHF.

This clonotype has at least ten counts. The chain has TRBV12-3 or TRBV12-4 and TRBJ1-6; 7 nucleotides agree with TRBD1. V gave up 5 bases and J gave up 6 bases; unmatched junction bases: 7. The CDR3 has 15 residues. The CDR3 nucleotides read TGTGCCAGCAGTGAGAGACAGGGCCTTAATTCACCCCTCCACTTT. As protein: CASSERQGLNSPLHF.

This clonotype was observed a few times. The chain employs TRBV28 and TRBJ2-3; 8 bases agree with TRBD1. Germline CDR1 is MDHEN and CDR2 is SYDVKM. J lost 9 bases, V lost 2 bases, and 7 bases had no gene match. The CDR3 covers 14 residues. CDR3 nucleotide sequence: TGTGCCAGCAGTTTAGGCAGGGGGCAATGGACGCAGTATTTT. Translation: CASSLGRGQWTQYF. The variable domain in full, with the rest retrieved from reference TRBV28 and TRBJ2-3, is DVKVTQSSRYLVKRTGEKVFLECVQDMDHENMFWYRQDPGLGLRLIYFSYDVKMKEKGDIPEGYSVSREKKERFSLILESASTNQTSMYLCASSLGRGQWTQYFGPGTRLTVL.

In this sample, this clonotype turned up a few times. The chain is built from TRBV6-5 and TRBJ1-1; no clear D gene. The germline V and J ends were trimmed by 1 base and 3 bases, with 12 bases remaining between them. CDR3 size: 15 residues. In germline, CDR1 is MNHEY, CDR2 SVGAGI. CDR3 loop: CASSYLPGDDTEAFF. For the CDR3, the DNA is TGTGCCAGCAGTTACTTACCGGGAGACGACACTGAAGCTTTCTTT.

This clonotype has at least ten counts. The chain uses TRBV14 and TRBJ2-3; TRBD2 matches at 7 bases. The germline gives CDR1 SGHDN, CDR2 FVKESK. Germline trimming cut 4 bases from V and 6 bases from J; bases unmatched to any gene: 13. The CDR3 covers 16 residues. The CDR3 DNA reads TGTGCCAGCAGCCCAAGACTAGCCCCTGGACGGGATACGCAGTATTTT. This codes for CASSPRLAPGRDTQYF.

The rearrangement uses TRBV12-3 or TRBV12-4 and TRBJ2-7; tentative D call: TRBD2 (5 bases). The V end lost 3 bases, the J end lost 0 bases, and 9 bases lay between the germline ends. CDR3 length equals 14 residues. CDR3 protein: CASSFLGSSYEQYF. The CDR3 region has the DNA TGTGCCAGCAGTTTTCTAGGGAGCTCCTACGAGCAGTACTTC.

This chain links TRBV6-5 with TRBJ2-7; D ambiguous. This CDR3 region has 13 residues. In germline, CDR1 is MNHEY, CDR2 SVGAGI. V was cut by 0 bases and J by 0 bases, with 3 bases left in between. This chain's CDR3 is CASSYSYSYEQYF. The CDR3 nucleotides read TGTGCCAGCAGTTACTCCTACTCCTACGAGCAGTACTTC.

This clonotype was seen at least ten times. The V call is TRBV6-2 or TRBV6-3, the J call TRBJ2-7; 7 nucleotides match TRBD1. Germline trimming cut 6 bases from V and 0 bases from J; bases unmatched to any gene: 11. The CDR3 runs 16 residues. The germline V gene encodes CDR1 MNHEY and CDR2 SVGEGT. The CDR3 loop reads CASSLDGTASSYEQYF. CDR3 DNA sequence: TGTGCCAGCAGCCTCGACGGGACAGCCAGCTCCTACGAGCAGTACTTC.

V usage is TRBV7-9 and J usage is TRBJ1-1, with TRBD1 matching 7 bases. Germline loops: CDR1 SEHNR, CDR2 FQNEAQ (reference sequence). The CDR3 is 14 residues long. Trimming took 4 bases from V and 0 from J; bases not matched to a gene: 2. The DNA for the CDR3 is TGTGCCAGCAGCTCGGGACAGATGAACACTGAAGCTTTCTTT. Translating gives CASSSGQMNTEAFF.

At least ten counts were recorded for this clonotype. This CDR3 is CASSSSRGGYGYTF. The CDR3 nucleotides are TGCGCCAGCAGCTCAAGCAGGGGCGGCTATGGCTACACCTTC. V and J are TRBV5-1 and TRBJ1-2; D is possibly TRBD1 (6 bases). Germline loops: CDR1 SGHRS, CDR2 YFSETQ. The CDR3 length is 14 residues. V was trimmed by 3 bases and J by 4 bases, leaving 13 bases between them.

Note on this clonotype: The CDR3 end shows no conserved phenylalanine or tryptophan, and so a read error is likely. The CDR3 spells CAWFGGYPSKEDEQYY. Written as DNA, the CDR3 is TGTGCCTGGTTCGGGGGATACCCTTCAAAAGAGGACGAGCAGTACTAC. The chain is built from TRBV30 and TRBJ2-7, with a possible D match to TRBD2 (6 bases). This CDR3 is built from 16 residues. CDR1 and CDR2 from the germline V gene are GTSNPN and SVGIG (reference sequence). Trimming cost V 5 bases and J 5 bases, with 25 bases left between them.

This chain uses TRBV6-8 with TRBJ2-3; D gene unclear. V was pared by 2 bases and J by 6 bases, with 21 bases between. CDR1 is MNHGY, CDR2 SAAAGT, per germline. The CDR3 runs 17 residues. CDR3 sequence (DNA): TGTGCCAGCAGTTACACGCCACCGGGCCCTAAGGTGGATACGCAGTATTTT. As protein: CASSYTPPGPKVDTQYF.

This clonotype was recorded a few times. The chain carries TRBV13 and TRBJ1-2; a possible D gene is TRBD1 (6 bases). This CDR3 has 18 residues. Germline CDR1 is PRHDT and CDR2 is FYEKMQ (reference sequence). Trimming stripped 6 bases from V and 4 bases from J, with 27 bases between. In DNA, the CDR3 is TGTGCCAGCAGTCCTAACACAGGGTCCCTAATGGACATCTATGGCTACACCTTC. It encodes CASSPNTGSLMDIYGYTF. The full variable domain, completed using reference TRBV13 and TRBJ1-2, is AAGVIQSPRHLIKEKRETATLKCYPIPRHDTVYWYQQGPGQDPQFLISFYEKMQSDKGSIPDRFSAQQFSDYHSELNMSSLELGDSALYFCASSPNTGSLMDIYGYTFGSGTRLTVV.

The rearrangement links TRBV7-2 to TRBJ2-7; D tentatively fits TRBD1 or TRBD2 (5 bases each). In germline, CDR1 is SGHTA, CDR2 FQGNSA. This CDR3 comprises 12 residues. Trimming pared 6 bases from V and 6 bases from J, leaving 12 bases between. The DNA for the CDR3 is TGTGCCAGCAGTTCACAAGGGACCGAGCAGTACTTC. As protein: CASSSQGTEQYF.

This clonotype was observed at least ten times. The rearrangement uses TRBV4-1 and TRBJ1-2, with TRBD1 matching over 9 bases. There are 14 residues in the CDR3. The V segment lost 4 bases and the J segment 8 bases; nucleotides outside the gene matches: 8. Germline CDR1 reads MGHRA; CDR2 reads YSYEKL. The CDR3 spells CASSLGGQGDGYTF. The CDR3 bases are TGCGCCAGCAGCCTGGGGGGACAGGGAGACGGCTACACCTTC.

This clonotype has only a few counts. The V gene is TRBV2, the J gene TRBJ2-1, with D tentatively TRBD1 (6 bases). This CDR3 comprises 14 residues. V was pared by 3 bases and J by 6 bases, with 12 bases between. Germline assignment: CDR1 SNHLY and CDR2 FYNNEI. The CDR3 bases are TGTGCCAGCAGTGATGTACAGGGCTTCAATGAGCAGTTCTTC. Amino acid sequence: CASSDVQGFNEQFF.

This chain uses TRBV6-5 with TRBJ2-3; TRBD1 aligns across 9 bases. J gave up 4 bases and V 6 bases, and 5 bases lay outside the gene matches. Germline V gives CDR1 MNHEY, CDR2 SVGAGI. The CDR3 totals 14 residues. The CDR3 region has the DNA TGTGCCAGCAGATACAGGGGGCCCGCAGATACGCAGTATTTT. Amino acid sequence: CASRYRGPADTQYF.

The chain combines TRBV4-3 with TRBJ1-2; D is possibly TRBD1 (5 bases). Per the germline V gene, CDR1 is LGHNA and CDR2 is YSLEER. V was cut by 4 bases and J by 4 bases, with 13 bases left in between. The CDR3 spans 14 residues. The CDR3 nucleotides are TGCGCCAGCAGCCCCCGCGGAGGGGTCTATGGCTACACCTTC. Its translation: CASSPRGGVYGYTF.

V and J are TRBV20-1 and TRBJ2-3; 10 bases match TRBD2. Germline trimming cut 3 bases from V and 3 bases from J; bases unmatched to any gene: 3. Germline values: CDR1 DFQATT, CDR2 SNEGSKA (reference sequence). The CDR3 totals 14 residues. The chain's CDR3 is CSASRTSGTDTQYF. The CDR3 DNA follows: TGCAGTGCTAGCCGGACTAGCGGAACAGATACGCAGTATTTT.

This clonotype was observed many times. CDR3 nucleotide sequence: TGTGCCAGCAGTTACTCGTTTGGCGGCACAGATACGCAGTATTTT. Residues: CASSYSFGGTDTQYF. V gene TRBV6-5 combines with J gene TRBJ2-3; D is unclear. This CDR3 is 15 amino acids long. Germline values: CDR1 MNHEY, CDR2 SVGAGI. V was pared by 0 bases and J by 1 base, with 8 bases between.

In this sample, this clonotype turned up many times. The junction shows a germline mismatch at one end, possibly a read error. The chain has TRBV18 and TRBJ1-1, with TRBD1 matching 10 bases. CDR1 is KGHSH and CDR2 is LQKENI in the germline V gene. This CDR3 contains 14 residues. The CDR3 protein is CASSRGQGNTEVFF. The CDR3 region has the DNA TGTGCCAGCTCACGGGGACAGGGGAACACTGAAGTTTTCTTT.

The rearrangement uses TRBV7-2 and TRBJ2-3, with TRBD2 as a possible D gene (5 bases). CDR1 is SGHTA and CDR2 is FQGNSA in the germline V gene. This CDR3 spans 15 amino acids. Trimming took 1 base from V and 4 from J, leaving 12 bases between them. CDR3 DNA: TGTGCCAGCAGCTTAGGTAACGTGGGAGCAGATACGCAGTATTTT. Translation: CASSLGNVGADTQYF.

The sample holds many counts of this clonotype. This chain connects TRBV6-2 or TRBV6-3 to TRBJ1-5, with TRBD1 identical over 10 bases. CDR1 is MNHEY, CDR2 SVGEGT, per germline. Losses at the gene ends were 8 bases for V and 6 bases for J; bases not matched to a gene: 13. The CDR3 has 16 residues. The CDR3 is CASRSHGTGVFQPQHF. As DNA, the CDR3 is TGTGCCAGCCGATCACACGGGACAGGGGTTTTTCAGCCCCAGCATTTT.